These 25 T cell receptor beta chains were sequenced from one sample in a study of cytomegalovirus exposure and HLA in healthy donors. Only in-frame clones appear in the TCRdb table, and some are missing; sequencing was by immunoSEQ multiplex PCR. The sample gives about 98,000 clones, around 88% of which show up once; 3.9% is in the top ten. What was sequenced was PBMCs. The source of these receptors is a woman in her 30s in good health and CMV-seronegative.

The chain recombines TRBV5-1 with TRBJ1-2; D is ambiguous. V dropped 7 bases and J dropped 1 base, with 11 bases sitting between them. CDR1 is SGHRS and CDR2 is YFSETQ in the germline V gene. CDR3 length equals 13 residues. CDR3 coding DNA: TGCGCCAGCCGAGAGGCGGTTAACTATGGCTACACCTTC. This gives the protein CASREAVNYGYTF.

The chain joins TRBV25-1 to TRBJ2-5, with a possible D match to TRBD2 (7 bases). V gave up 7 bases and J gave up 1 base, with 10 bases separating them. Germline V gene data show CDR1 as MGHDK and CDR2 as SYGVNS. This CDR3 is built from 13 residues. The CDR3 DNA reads TGTGCCAGCAAGGGGGGGGCCCAAGAGACCCAGTACTTC. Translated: CASKGGAQETQYF. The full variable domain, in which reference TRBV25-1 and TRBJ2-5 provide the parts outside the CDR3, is EADIYQTPRYLVIGTGKKITLECSQTMGHDKMYWYQQDPGMELHLIHYSYGVNSTEKGDLSSESTVSRIRTEHFPLTLESARPSHTSQYLCASKGGAQETQYFGPGTRLLVL.

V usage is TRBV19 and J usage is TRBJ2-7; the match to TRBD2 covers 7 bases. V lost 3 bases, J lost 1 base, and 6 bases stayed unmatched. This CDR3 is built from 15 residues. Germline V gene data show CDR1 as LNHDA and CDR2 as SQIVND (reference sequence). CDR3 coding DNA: TGTGCCAGTAGTATCCCGGGAGGCGTGTCCTACGAGCAGTACTTC. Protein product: CASSIPGGVSYEQYF. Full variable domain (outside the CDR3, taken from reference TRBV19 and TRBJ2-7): DGGITQSPKYLFRKEGQNVTLSCEQNLNHDAMYWYRQDPGQGLRLIYYSQIVNDFQKGDIAEGYSVSREKKESFPLTVTSAQKNPTAFYLCASSIPGGVSYEQYFGPGTRLTVT.

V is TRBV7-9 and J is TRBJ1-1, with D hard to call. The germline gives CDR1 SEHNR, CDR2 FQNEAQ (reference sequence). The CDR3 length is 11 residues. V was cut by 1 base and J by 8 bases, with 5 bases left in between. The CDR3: CASSLGQEAFF. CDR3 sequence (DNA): TGTGCCAGCAGCTTAGGGCAGGAAGCTTTCTTT.

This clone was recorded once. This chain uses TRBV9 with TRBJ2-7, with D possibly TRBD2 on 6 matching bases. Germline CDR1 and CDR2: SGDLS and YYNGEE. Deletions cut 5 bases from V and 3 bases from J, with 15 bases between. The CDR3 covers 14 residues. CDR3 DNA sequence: TGTGCCAGCAGTCGGGGAGGAGCCGTCTACGAGCAGTACTTC. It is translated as CASSRGGAVYEQYF.

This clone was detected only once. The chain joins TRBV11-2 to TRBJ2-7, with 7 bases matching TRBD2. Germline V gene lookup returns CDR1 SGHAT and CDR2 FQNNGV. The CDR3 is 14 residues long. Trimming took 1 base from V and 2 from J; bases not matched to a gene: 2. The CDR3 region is CASSLGRGAYEQYF. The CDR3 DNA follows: TGTGCCAGCAGCTTAGGCCGGGGGGCCTACGAGCAGTACTTC.

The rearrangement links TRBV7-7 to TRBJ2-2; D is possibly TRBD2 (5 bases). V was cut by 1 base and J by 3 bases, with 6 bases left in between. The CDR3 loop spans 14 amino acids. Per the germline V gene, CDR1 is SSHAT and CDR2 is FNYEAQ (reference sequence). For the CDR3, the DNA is TGTGCCAGCAGCTTAGTGGAGGACACCGGGGAGCTGTTTTTT. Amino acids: CASSLVEDTGELFF.

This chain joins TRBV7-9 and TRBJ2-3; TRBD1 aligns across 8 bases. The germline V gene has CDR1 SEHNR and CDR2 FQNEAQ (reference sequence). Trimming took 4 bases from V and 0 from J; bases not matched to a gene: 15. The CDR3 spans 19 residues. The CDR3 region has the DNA TGTGCCAGCAGCTCTTACCCCAGGGGGCGAGGCGGTAGCACAGATACGCAGTATTTT. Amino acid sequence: CASSSYPRGRGGSTDTQYF.

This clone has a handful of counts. The CDR3 DNA sequence: TGTGCCAGCTCACCAGGGACAGATGGAAACACCATATATTTT. Protein: CASSPGTDGNTIYF. The rearrangement links TRBV18 to TRBJ1-3; 7 nucleotides match TRBD1. V shed 2 bases and J 3 bases; nucleotides not matched to a gene: 1. The CDR3 loop spans 14 amino acids. Germline CDR1 and CDR2: KGHSH and LQKENI.

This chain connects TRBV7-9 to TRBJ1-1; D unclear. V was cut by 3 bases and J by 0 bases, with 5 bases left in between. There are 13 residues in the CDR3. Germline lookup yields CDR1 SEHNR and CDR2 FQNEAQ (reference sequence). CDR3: CASSFNMNTEAFF. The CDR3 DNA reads TGTGCCAGCAGCTTTAATATGAACACTGAAGCTTTCTTT.

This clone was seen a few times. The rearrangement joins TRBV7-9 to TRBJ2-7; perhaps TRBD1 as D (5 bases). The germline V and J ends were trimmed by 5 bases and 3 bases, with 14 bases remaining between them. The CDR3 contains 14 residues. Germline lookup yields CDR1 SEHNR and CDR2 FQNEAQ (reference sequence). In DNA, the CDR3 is TGTGCCAGCAGCACCCAGGGATCTCTCTACGAGCAGTACTTC. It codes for CASSTQGSLYEQYF.

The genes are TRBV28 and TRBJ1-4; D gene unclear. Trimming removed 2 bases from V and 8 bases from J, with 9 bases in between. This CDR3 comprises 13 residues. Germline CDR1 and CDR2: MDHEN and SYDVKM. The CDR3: CASSLPFREKLFF. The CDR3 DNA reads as TGTGCCAGCAGTTTACCTTTCCGGGAAAAACTGTTTTTT. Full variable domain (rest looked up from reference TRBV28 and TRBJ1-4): DVKVTQSSRYLVKRTGEKVFLECVQDMDHENMFWYRQDPGLGLRLIYFSYDVKMKEKGDIPEGYSVSREKKERFSLILESASTNQTSMYLCASSLPFREKLFFGSGTQLSVL.

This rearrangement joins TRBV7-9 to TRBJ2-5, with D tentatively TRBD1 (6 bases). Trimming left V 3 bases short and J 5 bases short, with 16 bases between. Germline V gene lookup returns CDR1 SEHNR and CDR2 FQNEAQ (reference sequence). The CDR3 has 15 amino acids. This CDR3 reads CASSFQGQISETQYF. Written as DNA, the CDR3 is TGTGCCAGCAGCTTTCAAGGACAGATCTCGGAGACCCAGTACTTC.

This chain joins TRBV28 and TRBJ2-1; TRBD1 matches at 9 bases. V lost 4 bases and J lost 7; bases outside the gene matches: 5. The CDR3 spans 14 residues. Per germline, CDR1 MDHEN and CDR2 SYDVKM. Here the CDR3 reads CASSWDRVVNEQFF. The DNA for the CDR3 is TGTGCCAGCAGTTGGGACAGGGTTGTGAATGAGCAGTTCTTC.

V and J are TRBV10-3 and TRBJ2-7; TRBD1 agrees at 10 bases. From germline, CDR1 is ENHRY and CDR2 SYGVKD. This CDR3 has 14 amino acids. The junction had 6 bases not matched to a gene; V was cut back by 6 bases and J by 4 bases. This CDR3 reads CAISRDRGSYEQYF. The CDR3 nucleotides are TGTGCCATCAGCCGGGACAGGGGTTCTTACGAGCAGTACTTC.

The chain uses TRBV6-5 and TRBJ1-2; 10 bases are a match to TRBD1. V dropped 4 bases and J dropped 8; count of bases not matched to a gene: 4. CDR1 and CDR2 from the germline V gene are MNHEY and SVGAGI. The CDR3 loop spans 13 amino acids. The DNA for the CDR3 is TGTGCCAGCAGTTTTGACAGGGGGCGCGGCTACACCTTC. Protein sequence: CASSFDRGRGYTF.

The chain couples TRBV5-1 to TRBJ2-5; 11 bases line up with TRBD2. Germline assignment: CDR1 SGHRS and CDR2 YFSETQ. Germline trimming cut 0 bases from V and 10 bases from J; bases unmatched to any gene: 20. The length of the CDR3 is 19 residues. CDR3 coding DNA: TGCGCCAGCAGCTTGGACAGTAGGGGACTGACTAGCGGGGTGGGGGACCAGTACTTC. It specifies CASSLDSRGLTSGVGDQYF.

The CDR3 coding sequence is TGTGCCATCAGAGCCACAGGGGGAGGCTACACCTTC. It codes for CAIRATGGGYTF. This rearrangement joins TRBV10-3 to TRBJ1-2; TRBD1 agrees at 8 bases. Trimming cost V 6 bases and J 8 bases; bases outside gene matches: 5. The CDR3 contains 12 residues. Per germline, CDR1 ENHRY and CDR2 SYGVKD.

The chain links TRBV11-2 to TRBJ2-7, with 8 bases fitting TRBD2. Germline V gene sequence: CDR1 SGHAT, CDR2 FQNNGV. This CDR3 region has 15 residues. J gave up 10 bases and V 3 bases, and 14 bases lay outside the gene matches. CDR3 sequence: CASSFVRGPAGDQYF. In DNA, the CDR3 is TGTGCCAGCAGCTTCGTACGAGGTCCAGCGGGGGATCAGTACTTC.

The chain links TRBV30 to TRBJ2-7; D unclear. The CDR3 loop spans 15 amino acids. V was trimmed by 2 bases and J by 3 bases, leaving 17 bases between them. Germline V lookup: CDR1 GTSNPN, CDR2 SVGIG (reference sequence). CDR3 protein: CAWSPSGEINYEQYF. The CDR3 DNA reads TGTGCCTGGAGTCCGTCAGGCGAAATAAACTACGAGCAGTACTTC.

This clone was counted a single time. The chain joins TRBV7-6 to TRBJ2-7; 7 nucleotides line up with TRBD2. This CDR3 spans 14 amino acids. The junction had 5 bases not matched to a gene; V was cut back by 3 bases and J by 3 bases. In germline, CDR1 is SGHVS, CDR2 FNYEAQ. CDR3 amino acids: CASSFREEGYEQYF. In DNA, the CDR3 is TGTGCCAGCAGCTTCCGGGAGGAGGGCTACGAGCAGTACTTC.

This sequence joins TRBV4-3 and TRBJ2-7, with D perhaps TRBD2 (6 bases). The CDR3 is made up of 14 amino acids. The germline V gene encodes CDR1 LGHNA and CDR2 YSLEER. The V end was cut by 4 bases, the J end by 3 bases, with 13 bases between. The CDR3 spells CASSRTEGHYEQYF. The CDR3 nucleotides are TGCGCCAGCAGCCGCACGGAGGGCCACTACGAGCAGTACTTC.

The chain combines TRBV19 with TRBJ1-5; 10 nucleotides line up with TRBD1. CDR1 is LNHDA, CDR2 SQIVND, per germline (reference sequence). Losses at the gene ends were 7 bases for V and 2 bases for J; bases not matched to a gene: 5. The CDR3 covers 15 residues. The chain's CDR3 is CASTLTGGGNQPQHF. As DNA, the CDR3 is TGTGCCAGTACTCTGACAGGGGGCGGCAATCAGCCCCAGCATTTT.

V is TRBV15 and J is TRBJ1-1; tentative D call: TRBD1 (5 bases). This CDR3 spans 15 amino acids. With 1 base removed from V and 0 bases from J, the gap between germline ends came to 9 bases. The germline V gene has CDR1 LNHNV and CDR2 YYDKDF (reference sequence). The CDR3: CATSRARGMNTEAFF. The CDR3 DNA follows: TGTGCCACCAGCAGAGCCCGGGGGATGAACACTGAAGCTTTCTTT.

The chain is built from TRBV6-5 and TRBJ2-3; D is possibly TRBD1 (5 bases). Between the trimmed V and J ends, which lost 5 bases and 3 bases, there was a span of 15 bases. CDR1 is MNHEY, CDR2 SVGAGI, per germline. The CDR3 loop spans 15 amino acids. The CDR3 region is CASSREGAVTDTQYF. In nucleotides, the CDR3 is TGTGCCAGCAGTCGAGAAGGGGCTGTTACAGATACGCAGTATTTT.